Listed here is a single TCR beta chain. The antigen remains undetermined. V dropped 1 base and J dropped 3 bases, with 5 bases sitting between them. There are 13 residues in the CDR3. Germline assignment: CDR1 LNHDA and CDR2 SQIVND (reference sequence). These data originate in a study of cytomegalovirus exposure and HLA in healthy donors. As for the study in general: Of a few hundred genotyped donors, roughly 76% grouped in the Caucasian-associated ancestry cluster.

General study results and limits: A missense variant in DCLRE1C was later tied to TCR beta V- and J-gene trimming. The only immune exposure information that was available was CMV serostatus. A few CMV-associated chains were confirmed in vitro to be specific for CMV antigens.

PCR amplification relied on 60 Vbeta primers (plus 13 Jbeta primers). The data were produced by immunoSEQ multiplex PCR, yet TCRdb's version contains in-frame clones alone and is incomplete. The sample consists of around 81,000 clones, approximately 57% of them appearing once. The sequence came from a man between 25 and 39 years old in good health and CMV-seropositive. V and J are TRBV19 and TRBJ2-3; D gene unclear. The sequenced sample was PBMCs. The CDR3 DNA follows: TGTGCCAGTAGTATAGTACGGACAGATACGCAGTATTTT. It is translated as CASSIVRTDTQYF.